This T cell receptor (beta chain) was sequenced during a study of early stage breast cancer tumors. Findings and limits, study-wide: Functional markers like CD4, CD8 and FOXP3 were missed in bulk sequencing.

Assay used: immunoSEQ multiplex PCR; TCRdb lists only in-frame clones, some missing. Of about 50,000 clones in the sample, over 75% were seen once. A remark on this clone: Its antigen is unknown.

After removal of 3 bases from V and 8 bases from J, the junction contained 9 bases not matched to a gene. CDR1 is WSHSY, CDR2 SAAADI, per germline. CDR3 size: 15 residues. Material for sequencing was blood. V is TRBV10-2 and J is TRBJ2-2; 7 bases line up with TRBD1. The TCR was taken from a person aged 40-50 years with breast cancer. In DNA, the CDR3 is TGCGCCAGCAGTGATTTCAGGGGGTGGAGGGGGGAGCTGTTTTTT. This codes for CASSDFRGWRGELFF.